This is a list of T cell receptor beta chains from one sample in a study of T cell responses to AZD1222 COVID-19 vaccine. This table comes from immunoSEQ multiplex PCR, and its TCRdb copy is limited to in-frame clones, with some not included. Among some 99,000 clones listed, around 90% were seen once. The source material was peripheral blood, sampled on day 0 of MenACWY control vaccination. All receptors derive from an adult in good health. The CDR3 runs from the conserved cysteine through the conserved F or W. Fields, in order: clone size, J gene, V gene, D gene, CDR3 DNA, CDR3 protein. D genes are given only for firm matches. Where a row states a size, it is once, few, many or the class of an expanded clone; other rows omit it.

NA,TRBJ2-7,TRBV29-1,TRBD1,TGCAGCGTTGGGACAGGGAGAGGAGAGCAGTACTTC,CSVGTGRGEQYF
few,TRBJ2-1,TRBV11-3,NA,TGTGCCAGCAGCAAACGGACTGGGTACAATGAGCAGTTCTTC,CASSKRTGYNEQFF
NA,TRBJ2-5,TRBV7-8,NA,TGTGCCAGCGGGGTAGGGAGAGAGACCCAGTACTTC,CASGVGRETQYF
NA,TRBJ2-7,TRBV10-3,TRBD2,TGTGCCATCAGTGGGGCGGGAGCTGCGAGCTCCTACGAGCAGTACTTC,CAISGAGAASSYEQYF
NA,TRBJ1-6,TRBV5-8,NA,TGTGCCAGCAGCTTGGATCCCACCGTCCTCGCCCTCCACTTT,CASSLDPTVLALHF
NA,TRBJ2-7,TRBV7-3,TRBD2,TGTGCCAGCAGCCCGGGACTAGCGGGAGGCGAGCAGTACTTC,CASSPGLAGGEQYF
few,TRBJ2-6,TRBV19,NA,TGTGCCAGTAGTCCGACAGGTGGGGCCAACGTCCTGACTTTC,CASSPTGGANVLTF
NA,TRBJ1-4,TRBV4-2,NA,TGTGCCAGCAGCCAAGATGACTCTTTGTATGGACAGAATAATGAAAAACTGTTTTTT,CASSQDDSLYGQNNEKLFF
NA,TRBJ1-3,TRBV15,NA,TGTGCCACCACCCGAGACACAGGCGCTGGAAACACCATATATTTT,CATTRDTGAGNTIYF
once,TRBJ1-3,TRBV28,NA,TGTGCCAGCAACGACTGGGGAAACACCATATATTTT,CASNDWGNTIYF
NA,TRBJ1-3,TRBV30,NA,TGTGCCTGGAGTTTTCGGGTAGGCGGAAACACCATATATTTT,CAWSFRVGGNTIYF
NA,TRBJ2-1,TRBV4-3,NA,TGCGCCAGCAGCCAAGATCTTCGTGGAACGGAGCAGTTCTTC,CASSQDLRGTEQFF
NA,TRBJ1-1,TRBV19,NA,TGTGCCAGTAGTTTTGGCAGTATGAACACTGAAGCTTTCTTT,CASSFGSMNTEAFF
once,TRBJ2-2,TRBV2,NA,TGTGCCAGCAAAGGGGGAGGGAGGGACACCGGGGAGCTGTTTTTT,CASKGGGRDTGELFF
once,TRBJ2-1,TRBV1,NA,TGCACCAGCAGCCAACCCGGACTAGCGGGAGAAGCTGAGCAGTTCTTC,CTSSQPGLAGEAEQFF
once,TRBJ1-5,TRBV5-5,NA,TGTGCCAGCAGGCCTTCACCAGGGGTTGTTAAGCCCCAGCATTTT,CASRPSPGVVKPQHF
NA,TRBJ2-7,TRBV5-1,NA,TGCGCCAGCAGCTGGGACGGAGCCGAGCAGTACTTC,CASSWDGAEQYF